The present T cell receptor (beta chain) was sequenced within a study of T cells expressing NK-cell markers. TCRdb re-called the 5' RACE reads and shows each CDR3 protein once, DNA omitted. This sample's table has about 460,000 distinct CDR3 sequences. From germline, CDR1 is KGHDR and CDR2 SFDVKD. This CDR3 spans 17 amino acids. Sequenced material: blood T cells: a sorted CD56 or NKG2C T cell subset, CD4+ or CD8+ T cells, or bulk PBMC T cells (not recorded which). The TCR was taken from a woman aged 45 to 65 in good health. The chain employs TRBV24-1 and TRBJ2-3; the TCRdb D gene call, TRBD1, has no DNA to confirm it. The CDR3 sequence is CATSDLGAGPSTDTQYF.